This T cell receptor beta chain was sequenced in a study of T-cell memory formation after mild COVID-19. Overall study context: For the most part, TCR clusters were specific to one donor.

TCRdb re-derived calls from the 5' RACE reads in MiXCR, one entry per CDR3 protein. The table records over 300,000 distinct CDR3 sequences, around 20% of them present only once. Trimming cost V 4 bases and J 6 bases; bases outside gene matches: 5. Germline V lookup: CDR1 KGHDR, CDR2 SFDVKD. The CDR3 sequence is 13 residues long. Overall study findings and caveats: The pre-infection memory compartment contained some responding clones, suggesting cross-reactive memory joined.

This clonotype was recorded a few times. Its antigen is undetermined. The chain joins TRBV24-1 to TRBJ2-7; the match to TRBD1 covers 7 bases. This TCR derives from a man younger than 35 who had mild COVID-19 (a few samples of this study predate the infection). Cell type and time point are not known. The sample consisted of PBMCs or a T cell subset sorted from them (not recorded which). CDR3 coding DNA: TGTGCCACCAGTGACTCAACAGGGGCCGAGCAGTACTTC. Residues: CATSDSTGAEQYF.